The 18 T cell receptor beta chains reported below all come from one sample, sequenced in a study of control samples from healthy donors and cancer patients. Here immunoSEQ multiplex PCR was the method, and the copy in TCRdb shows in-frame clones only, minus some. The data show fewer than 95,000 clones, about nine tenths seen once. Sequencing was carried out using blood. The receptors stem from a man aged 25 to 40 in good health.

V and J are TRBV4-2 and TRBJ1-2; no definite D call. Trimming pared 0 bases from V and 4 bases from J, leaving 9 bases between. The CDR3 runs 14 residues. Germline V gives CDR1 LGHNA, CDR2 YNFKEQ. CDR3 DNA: TGTGCCAGCAGCCAAGATCGGGCTTCCTATGGCTACACCTTC. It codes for CASSQDRASYGYTF.

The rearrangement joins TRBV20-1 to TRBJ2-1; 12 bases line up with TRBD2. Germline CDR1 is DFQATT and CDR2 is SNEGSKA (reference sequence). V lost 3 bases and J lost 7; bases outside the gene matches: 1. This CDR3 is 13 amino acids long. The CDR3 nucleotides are TGCAGTGCTAGTACTAGCGGGGGGAATGAGCAGTTCTTC. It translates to CSASTSGGNEQFF.

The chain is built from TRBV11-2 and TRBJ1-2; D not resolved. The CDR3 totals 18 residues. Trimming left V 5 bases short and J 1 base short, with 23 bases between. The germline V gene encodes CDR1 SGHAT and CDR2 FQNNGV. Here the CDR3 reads CASSPRASNDRINYGYTF. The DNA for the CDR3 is TGTGCCAGCAGCCCTCGGGCCAGCAACGACCGGATTAACTATGGCTACACCTTC.

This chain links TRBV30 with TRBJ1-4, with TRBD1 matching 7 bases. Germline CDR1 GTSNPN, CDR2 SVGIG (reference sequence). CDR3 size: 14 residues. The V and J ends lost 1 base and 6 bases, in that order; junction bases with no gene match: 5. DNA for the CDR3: TGTGCCTGGAGTGACCAGGGGGGTGATGAAAAACTGTTTTTT. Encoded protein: CAWSDQGGDEKLFF.

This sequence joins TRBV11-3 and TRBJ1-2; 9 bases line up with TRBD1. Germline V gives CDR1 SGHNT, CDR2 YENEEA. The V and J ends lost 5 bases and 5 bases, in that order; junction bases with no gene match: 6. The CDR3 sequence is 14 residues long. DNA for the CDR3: TGTGCCAGCAGCCGTGGGGGGACAGGGTATGGCTACACCTTC. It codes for CASSRGGTGYGYTF.

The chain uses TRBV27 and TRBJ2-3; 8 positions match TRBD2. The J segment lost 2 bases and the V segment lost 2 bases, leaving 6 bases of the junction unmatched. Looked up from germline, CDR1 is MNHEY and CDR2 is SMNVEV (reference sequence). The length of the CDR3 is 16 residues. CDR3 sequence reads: CASSLGIAGYTDTQYF. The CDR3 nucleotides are TGTGCCAGCAGTTTAGGAATAGCGGGGTACACAGATACGCAGTATTTT.

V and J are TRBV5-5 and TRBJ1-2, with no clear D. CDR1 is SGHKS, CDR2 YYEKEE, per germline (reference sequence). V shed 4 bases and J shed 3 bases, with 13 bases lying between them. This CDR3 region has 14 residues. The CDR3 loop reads CASSEQEGYYGYTF. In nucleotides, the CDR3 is TGTGCCAGCAGCGAACAAGAAGGCTACTATGGCTACACCTTC.

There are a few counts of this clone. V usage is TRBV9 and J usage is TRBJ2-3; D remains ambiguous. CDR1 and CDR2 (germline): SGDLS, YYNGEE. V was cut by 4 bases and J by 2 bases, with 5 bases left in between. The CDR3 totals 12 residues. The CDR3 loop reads CASSPITDTQYF. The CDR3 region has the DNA TGTGCCAGCAGCCCGATCACAGATACGCAGTATTTT.

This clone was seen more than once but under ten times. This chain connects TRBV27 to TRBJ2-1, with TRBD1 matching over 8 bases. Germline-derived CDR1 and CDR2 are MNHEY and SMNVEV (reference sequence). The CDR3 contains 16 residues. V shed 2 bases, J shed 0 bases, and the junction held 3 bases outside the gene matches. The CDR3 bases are TGTGCCAGCAGTTTAACCACAGGGGGCTCCTACAATGAGCAGTTCTTC. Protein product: CASSLTTGGSYNEQFF.

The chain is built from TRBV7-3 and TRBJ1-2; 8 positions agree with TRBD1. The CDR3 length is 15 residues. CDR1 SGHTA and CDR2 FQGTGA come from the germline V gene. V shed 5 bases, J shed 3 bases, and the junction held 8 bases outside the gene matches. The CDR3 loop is CASSPTGAADYGYTF. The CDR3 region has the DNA TGTGCCAGCAGCCCGACAGGGGCCGCCGACTATGGCTACACCTTC.

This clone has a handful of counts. CDR3 nucleotide sequence: TGTGCCAGCAGCTCGGGGGGGGGCGTAGAGACCCAGTACTTC. Its protein is CASSSGGGVETQYF. The V call is TRBV28, the J call TRBJ2-5; 8 bases fit TRBD2. V trimming: 6 bases; J trimming: 4 bases; junction bases outside the gene matches: 7. Germline assignment: CDR1 MDHEN and CDR2 SYDVKM. This CDR3 is 14 amino acids long. Combining the CDR3 with reference TRBV28 and TRBJ2-5 gives the whole variable domain DVKVTQSSRYLVKRTGEKVFLECVQDMDHENMFWYRQDPGLGLRLIYFSYDVKMKEKGDIPEGYSVSREKKERFSLILESASTNQTSMYLCASSSGGGVETQYFGPGTRLLVL.

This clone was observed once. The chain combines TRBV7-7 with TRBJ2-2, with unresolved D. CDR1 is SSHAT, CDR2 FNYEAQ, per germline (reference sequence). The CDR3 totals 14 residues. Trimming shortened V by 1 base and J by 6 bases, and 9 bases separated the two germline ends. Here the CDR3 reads CASSLDYSAGELFF. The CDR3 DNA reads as TGTGCCAGCAGCTTAGACTATTCCGCCGGGGAGCTGTTTTTT.

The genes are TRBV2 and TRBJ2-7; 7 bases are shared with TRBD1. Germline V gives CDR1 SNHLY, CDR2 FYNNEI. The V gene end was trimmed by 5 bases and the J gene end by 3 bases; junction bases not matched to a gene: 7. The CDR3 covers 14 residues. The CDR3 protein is CASSLLDRRYEQYF. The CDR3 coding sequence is TGTGCCAGCAGTCTTTTGGACAGGCGCTACGAGCAGTACTTC.

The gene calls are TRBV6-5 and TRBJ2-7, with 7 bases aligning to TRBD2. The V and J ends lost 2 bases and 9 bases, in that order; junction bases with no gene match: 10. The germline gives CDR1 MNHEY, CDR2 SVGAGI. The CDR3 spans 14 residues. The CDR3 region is CASSYLRGRGRQYV. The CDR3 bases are TGTGCCAGCAGTTACCTTAGGGGACGCGGGAGGCAGTACGTC.

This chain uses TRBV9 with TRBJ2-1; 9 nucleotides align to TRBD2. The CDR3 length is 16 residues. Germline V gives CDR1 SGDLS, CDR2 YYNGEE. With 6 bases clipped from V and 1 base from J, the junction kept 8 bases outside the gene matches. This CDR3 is CASTLFAGGSYNEQFF. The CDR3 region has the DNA TGTGCCAGCACCCTTTTCGCGGGGGGGTCCTACAATGAGCAGTTCTTC.

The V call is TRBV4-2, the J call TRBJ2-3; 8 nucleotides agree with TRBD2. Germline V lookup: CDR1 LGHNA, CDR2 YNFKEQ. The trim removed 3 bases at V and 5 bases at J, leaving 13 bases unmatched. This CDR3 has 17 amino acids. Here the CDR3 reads CASSQGLGGGSRDTQYF. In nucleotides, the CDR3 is TGTGCCAGCAGCCAGGGCTTGGGCGGGGGGTCGAGAGATACGCAGTATTTT.

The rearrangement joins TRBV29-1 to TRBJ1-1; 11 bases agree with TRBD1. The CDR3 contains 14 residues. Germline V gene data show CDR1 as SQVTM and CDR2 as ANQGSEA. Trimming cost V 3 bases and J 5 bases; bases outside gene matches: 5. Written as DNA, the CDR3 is TGCAGCGTTGATCCCGGGACAGGGGGGACTGAAGCTTTCTTT. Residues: CSVDPGTGGTEAFF.

For the CDR3, the DNA is TGTGCCAGCAGCTTGTGGGGGGAACAAGAGACCCAGTACTTC. Protein sequence: CASSLWGEQETQYF. The genes are TRBV7-2 and TRBJ2-5, with D possibly matching TRBD2 (6 bases). This CDR3 has 14 amino acids. The V end lost 3 bases, the J end lost 2 bases, and 10 bases lay between the germline ends. Germline-derived CDR1 and CDR2 are SGHTA and FQGNSA.